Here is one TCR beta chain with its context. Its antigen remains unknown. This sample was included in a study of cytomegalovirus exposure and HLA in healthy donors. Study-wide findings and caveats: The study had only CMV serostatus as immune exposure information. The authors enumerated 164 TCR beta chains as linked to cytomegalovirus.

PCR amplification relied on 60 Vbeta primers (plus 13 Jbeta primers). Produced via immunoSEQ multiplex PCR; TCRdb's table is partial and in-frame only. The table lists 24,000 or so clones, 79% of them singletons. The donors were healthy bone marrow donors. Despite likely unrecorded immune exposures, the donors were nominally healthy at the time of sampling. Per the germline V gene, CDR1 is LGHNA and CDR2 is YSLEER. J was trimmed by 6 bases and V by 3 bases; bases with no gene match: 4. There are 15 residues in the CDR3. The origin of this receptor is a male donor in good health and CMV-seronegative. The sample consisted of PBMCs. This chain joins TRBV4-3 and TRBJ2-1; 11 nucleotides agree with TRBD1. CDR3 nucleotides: TGCGCCAGCAGCCAGGCCGGGACAGGGGGCAATGAGCAGTTCTTC. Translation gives CASSQAGTGGNEQFF.